This is a list of T cell receptor beta chains from one sample in a study of T cell repertoires in cytomegalovirus infection. TCRdb independently ran MiXCR on the reads; one entry per CDR3 protein. The sample has more than 400,000 distinct CDR3 sequences, about 26% seen once. The sample comprised PBMCs. Source of these receptors: a human donor in good health (CMV status not recorded). Some clones in this sample may be carry-over from other donors' samples. The CDR3 runs from the conserved cysteine through the conserved F or W. Fields, in order: D gene, J gene, V gene, clone size, CDR3 DNA, CDR3 protein. D genes are given only for firm matches. Size values are once, few and many counts, or a class for expanded clones, and some rows have none.

>TRBD1|TRBJ2-1|TRBV7-2|many
TGTGCCAGCAGTCGCGGACAGGGTGAGACCTATCAGTTCTTC
CASSRGQGETYQFF
>-|TRBJ2-3|TRBV28|-
TGTGCCAGCAGTTTAGGGGAGCAGTATTTT
CASSLGEQYF
>TRBD1|TRBJ2-3|TRBV11-3|few
TGTGCCAGCAGCCCCGGGACAGTCGGGGATACGCAGTATTTT
CASSPGTVGDTQYF
>-|TRBJ2-1|TRBV3-1|-
TGTGCCAGCAGCCCCTTCGGATATTCGGCCAATGAGCAGTTCTTC
CASSPFGYSANEQFF
>-|TRBJ1-3|TRBV5-6|-
TGTGCCAGCAGTCGACAGGACTCTGGAAACACCATATATTTT
CASSRQDSGNTIYF
>TRBD2|TRBJ2-3|TRBV12-3/TRBV12-4|-
TGTGCCAGCAGTCCACAAGCGGGAGGACGCACAGATACGCAGTATTTT
CASSPQAGGRTDTQYF
>TRBD2|TRBJ2-1|TRBV20-1|few
TGCAGTGCTAGAGCGACTAGCGGATACATAAATGAGCAGTTCTTC
CSARATSGYINEQFF
>-|TRBJ1-6|TRBV29-1|-
TGCAGCGTTACATCTGGGACCGCTAATTCACCCCTCCACTTT
CSVTSGTANSPLHF
>-|TRBJ2-6|TRBV7-3|-
TGTGCCAGCAGCCGTCAAGCTCCTGGGGCCAACGTCCTGACTTTC
CASSRQAPGANVLTF
>-|TRBJ2-3|TRBV7-2|many
TGTGCCAGCAGCTTAGATGGGTGGGCAGATACGCAGTATTTT
CASSLDGWADTQYF
>TRBD1|TRBJ2-3|TRBV7-9|few
TGTGCCGGGCGAACAGGGGTGAGCACAGATACGCAGTATTTT
CAGRTGVSTDTQYF
>TRBD2|TRBJ2-1|TRBV7-9|-
TGTGCCAGCAGCTTCGCTAGCGGGAGGGCCTCGGGTGAGCAGTTCTTC
CASSFASGRASGEQFF
>-|TRBJ1-2|TRBV7-2|few
TGTGCCAGCAGCTTTGGGGGCGGGAGCTATGGCTACACCTTC
CASSFGGGSYGYTF
>-|TRBJ2-7|TRBV29-1|few
TGCAGCGTTGTTGGGGTAACCTACGAGCAGTACTTC
CSVVGVTYEQYF
>-|TRBJ1-5|TRBV10-3|few
TGTGCCATCAGCCATCCGAGAGGGCACACGAGCGGCAATCAGCCCCAGCATTTT
CAISHPRGHTSGNQPQHF
>-|TRBJ2-2|TRBV28|few
TGTGCCAGCGTCCTGACAGGTTTCCCCGGGGAGCTGTTTTTT
CASVLTGFPGELFF
>-|TRBJ2-5|TRBV14|few
TGTGCCAGCAGCCAAGATTGGCCCCACGGGGAGACCCAGTACTTC
CASSQDWPHGETQYF
>TRBD2|TRBJ2-1|TRBV6-5|few
TGTGCCAGCAGTTACTCCCCTAGCGGGAGCTATGAGCAGTTCTTC
CASSYSPSGSYEQFF
>-|TRBJ1-2|TRBV6-5|few
TGTGCCAGCAGTTATACGACGTTTGACAGGCCCTATGGCTACACCTTC
CASSYTTFDRPYGYTF
>-|TRBJ1-1|TRBV7-3|many
TGTGCCAGCAGCTTTATGGGCGGGAACACTGAAGCTTTCTTT
CASSFMGGNTEAFF
>-|TRBJ2-3|TRBV7-2|-
TGTGCCAGCAGCCGAAGTTCACAAGATACGCAGTATTTT
CASSRSSQDTQYF
>-|TRBJ1-4|TRBV5-6|few
TGTGCCAGCAGCCCCGACCAAAATGAAAAACTGTTTTTT
CASSPDQNEKLFF
>-|TRBJ2-7|TRBV4-1|-
TGCGCCAGCAGGTCTGCGCAAACCTACGAGCAGTACTTC
CASRSAQTYEQYF
>TRBD1|TRBJ2-5|TRBV20-1|few
TGCAGTGCTAGAGCAACAGGGGGAAACACCCAGTACTTC
CSARATGGNTQYF
>TRBD2|TRBJ2-1|TRBV4-2|-
TGTGCCAGCAGCCAAGATCGAGGGTTTCGTCTAGCGGGAGAATATGAGCAGTTCTTC
CASSQDRGFRLAGEYEQFF
>-|TRBJ1-2|TRBV29-1|-
TGCAGCGTTGAAGACGTCGGAGCCCTGCGGTATGGCTACACCTTC
CSVEDVGALRYGYTF
>-|TRBJ1-2|TRBV7-2|many
TGTGCCAGCAGCTTAGCCGGGCTCGACTATGGCTACACCTTC
CASSLAGLDYGYTF
>TRBD2|TRBJ2-5|TRBV7-9|few
TGTGCCAGCAGCTTACCTCCCGGGAGGGGGCAAGAGACCCAGTACTTC
CASSLPPGRGQETQYF
>-|TRBJ2-6|TRBV7-2|many
TGTGCCAGCAGCGGTCGACGAATCTCTGGGGCCAACGTCCTGACTTTC
CASSGRRISGANVLTF
>-|TRBJ2-1|TRBV7-2|many
TGTGCCAGCAGCTTGAACAGGGCCAATGAGCAGTTCTTC
CASSLNRANEQFF
>TRBD2|TRBJ2-3|TRBV29-1|-
TGCAGCGTTGATCTTCCTAGCGGGATTGCAGATACGCAGTATTTT
CSVDLPSGIADTQYF
>-|TRBJ2-1|TRBV29-1|-
TGCAGCGTCGCCGGACAGGGAGGGATCAATGAGCAGTTCTTC
CSVAGQGGINEQFF
>-|TRBJ2-2|TRBV7-2|many
TGTGCCAGCAGCCTCCGACAGGCCCTCGGGACCGGGGAGCTGTTTTTT
CASSLRQALGTGELFF
>TRBD1|TRBJ1-1|TRBV7-9|-
TGTGCCGGGAATCGGGACAGGAGCGGCACTGAAGCTTTCTTT
CAGNRDRSGTEAFF
>-|TRBJ2-2|TRBV12-3/TRBV12-4|many
TGTGCCAGCAGTTTAAACGGGAACTGGTTGGACACCGGGGAGCTGTTTTTT
CASSLNGNWLDTGELFF
>TRBD2|TRBJ2-1|TRBV23-1|-
TGCGCCAGCAGTCCAACTAGCGGGAATAGTCAAAGCTCCTACAATGAGCAGTTCTTC
CASSPTSGNSQSSYNEQFF
>TRBD2|TRBJ2-2|TRBV28|-
TGTGCCAGCACTTTCTCAGCGGGAAAGAACACCGGGGAGCTGTTTTTT
CASTFSAGKNTGELFF